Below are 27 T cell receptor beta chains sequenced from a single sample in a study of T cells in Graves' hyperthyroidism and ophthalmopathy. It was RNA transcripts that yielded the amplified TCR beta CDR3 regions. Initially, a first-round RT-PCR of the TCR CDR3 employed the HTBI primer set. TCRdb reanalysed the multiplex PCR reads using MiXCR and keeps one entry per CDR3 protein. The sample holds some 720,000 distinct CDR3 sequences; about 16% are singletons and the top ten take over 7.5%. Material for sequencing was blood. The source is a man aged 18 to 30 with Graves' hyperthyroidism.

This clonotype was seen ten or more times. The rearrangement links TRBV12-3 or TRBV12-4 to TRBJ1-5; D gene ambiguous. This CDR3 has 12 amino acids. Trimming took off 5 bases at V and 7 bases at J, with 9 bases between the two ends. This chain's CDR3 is CASSITDQPQHF. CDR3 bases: TGTGCCAGCAGTATAACAGACCAGCCCCAGCATTTT.

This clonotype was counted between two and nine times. CDR3 sequence reads: CAWTYRGKRSDTQYF. The CDR3 nucleotides are TGTGCCTGGACCTACCGGGGTAAGAGGTCCGATACGCAGTATTTT. This chain links TRBV30 with TRBJ2-3; maybe TRBD2 (5 bases). Germline V gene lookup returns CDR1 GTSNPN and CDR2 SVGIG (reference sequence). Trimming shortened V by 4 bases and J by 6 bases, and 20 bases separated the two germline ends. The CDR3 runs to 15 residues. The complete variable domain, with remaining parts taken from reference TRBV30 and TRBJ2-3, reads SQTIHQWPATLVQPVGSPLSLECTVEGTSNPNLYWYRQAAGRGLQLLFYSVGIGQISSEVPQNLSASRPQDRQFILSSKKLLLSDSGFYLCAWTYRGKRSDTQYFGPGTRLTVL.

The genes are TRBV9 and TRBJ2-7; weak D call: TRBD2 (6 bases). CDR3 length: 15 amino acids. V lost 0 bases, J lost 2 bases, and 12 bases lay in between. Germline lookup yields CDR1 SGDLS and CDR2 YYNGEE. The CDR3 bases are TGTGCCAGCAGCGTAGATGGGGGGACCACCTACGAGCAGTACTTC. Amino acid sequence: CASSVDGGTTYEQYF.

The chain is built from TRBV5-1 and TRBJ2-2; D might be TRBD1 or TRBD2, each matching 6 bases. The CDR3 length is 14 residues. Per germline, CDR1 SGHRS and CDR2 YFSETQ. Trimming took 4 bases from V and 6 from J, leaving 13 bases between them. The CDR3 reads CASSPGAGPGELFF. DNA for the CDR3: TGCGCCAGCAGCCCGGGGGCCGGACCCGGGGAGCTGTTTTTT.

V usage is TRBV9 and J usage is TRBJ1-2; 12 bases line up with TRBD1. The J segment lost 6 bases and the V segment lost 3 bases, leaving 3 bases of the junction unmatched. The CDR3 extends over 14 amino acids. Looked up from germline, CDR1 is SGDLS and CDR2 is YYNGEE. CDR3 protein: CASSDGTGGHGYTF. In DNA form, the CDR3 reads TGTGCCAGCAGCGATGGGACAGGGGGCCATGGCTACACCTTC.

The CDR3 region is CSAPNTVNTEAFF. CDR3 bases: TGCAGTGCCCCCAATACGGTGAACACTGAAGCTTTCTTT. This rearrangement joins TRBV20-1 to TRBJ1-1, with unresolved D. This CDR3 is built from 13 residues. V lost 6 bases and J lost 0, with 11 bases in between. Germline CDR1 is DFQATT and CDR2 is SNEGSKA (reference sequence).

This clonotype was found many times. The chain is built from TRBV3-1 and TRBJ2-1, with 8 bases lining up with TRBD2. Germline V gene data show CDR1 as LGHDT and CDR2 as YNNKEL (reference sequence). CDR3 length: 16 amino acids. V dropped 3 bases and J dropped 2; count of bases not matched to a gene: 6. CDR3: CASSHPGTRPYNEQFF. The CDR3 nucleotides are TGTGCCAGCAGCCACCCCGGGACTAGACCCTACAATGAGCAGTTCTTC.

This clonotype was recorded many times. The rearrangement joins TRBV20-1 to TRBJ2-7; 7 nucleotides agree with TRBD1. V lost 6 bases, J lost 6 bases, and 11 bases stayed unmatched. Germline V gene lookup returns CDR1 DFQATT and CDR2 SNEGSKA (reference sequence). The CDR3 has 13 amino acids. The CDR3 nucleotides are TGCAGTGCCCCAGACAGGGCCTCGGGCGAGCAGTACTTC. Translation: CSAPDRASGEQYF.

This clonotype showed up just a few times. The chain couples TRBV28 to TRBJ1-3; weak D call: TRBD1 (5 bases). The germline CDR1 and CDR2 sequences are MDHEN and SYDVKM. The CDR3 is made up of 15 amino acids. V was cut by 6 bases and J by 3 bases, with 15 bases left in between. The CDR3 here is CASSSGTAFGNTIYF. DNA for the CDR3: TGTGCCAGCAGCAGCGGGACCGCCTTTGGAAACACCATATATTTT.

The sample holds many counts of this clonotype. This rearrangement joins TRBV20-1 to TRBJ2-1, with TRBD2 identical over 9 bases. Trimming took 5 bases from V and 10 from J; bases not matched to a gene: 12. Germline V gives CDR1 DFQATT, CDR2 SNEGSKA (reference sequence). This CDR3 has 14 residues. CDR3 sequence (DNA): TGCAGTGCTTGGGCGGGAGGGCCCTCGGGAGAGCAGTTCTTC. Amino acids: CSAWAGGPSGEQFF.

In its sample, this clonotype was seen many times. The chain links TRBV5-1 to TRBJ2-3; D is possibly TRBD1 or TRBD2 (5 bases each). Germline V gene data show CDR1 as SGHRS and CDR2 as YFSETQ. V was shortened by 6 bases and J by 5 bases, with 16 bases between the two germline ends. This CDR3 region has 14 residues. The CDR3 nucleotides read TGCGCCAGCACCACCTGGGGGAAGGGAGATACGCAGTATTTT. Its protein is CASTTWGKGDTQYF. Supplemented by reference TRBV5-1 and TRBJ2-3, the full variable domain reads KAGVTQTPRYLIKTRGQQVTLSCSPISGHRSVSWYQQTPGQGLQFLFEYFSETQRNKGNFPGRFSGRQFSNSRSEMNVSTLELGDSALYLCASTTWGKGDTQYFGPGTRLTVL.

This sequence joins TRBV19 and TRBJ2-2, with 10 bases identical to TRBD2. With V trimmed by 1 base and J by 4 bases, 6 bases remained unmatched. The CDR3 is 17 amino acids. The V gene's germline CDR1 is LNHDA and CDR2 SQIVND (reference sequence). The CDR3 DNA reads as TGTGCCAGTAGTATAGTACCGGGACTAGCGTTCACCGGGGAGCTGTTTTTT. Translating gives CASSIVPGLAFTGELFF. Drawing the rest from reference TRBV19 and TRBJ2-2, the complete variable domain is DGGITQSPKYLFRKEGQNVTLSCEQNLNHDAMYWYRQDPGQGLRLIYYSQIVNDFQKGDIAEGYSVSREKKESFPLTVTSAQKNPTAFYLCASSIVPGLAFTGELFFGEGSRLTVL.

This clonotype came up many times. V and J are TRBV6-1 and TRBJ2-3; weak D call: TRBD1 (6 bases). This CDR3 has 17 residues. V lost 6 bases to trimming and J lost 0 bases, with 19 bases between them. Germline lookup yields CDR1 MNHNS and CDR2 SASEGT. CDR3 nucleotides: TGTGCCAGCAGCGGCTGGGAACAGGGACCTAGCACAGATACGCAGTATTTT. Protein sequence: CASSGWEQGPSTDTQYF.

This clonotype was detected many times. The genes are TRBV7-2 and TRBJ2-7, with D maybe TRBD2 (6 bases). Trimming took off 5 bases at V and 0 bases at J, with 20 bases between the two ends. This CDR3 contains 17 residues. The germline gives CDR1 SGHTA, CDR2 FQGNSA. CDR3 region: CASSPRPYGSGSYEQYF. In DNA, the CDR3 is TGTGCCAGCAGCCCAAGACCGTACGGGAGCGGCTCCTACGAGCAGTACTTC.

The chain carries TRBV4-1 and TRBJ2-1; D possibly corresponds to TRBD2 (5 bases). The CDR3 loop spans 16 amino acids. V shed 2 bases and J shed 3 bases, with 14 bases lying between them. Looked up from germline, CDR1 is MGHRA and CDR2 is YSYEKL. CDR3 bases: TGCGCCAGCAGCCAACGTCTAGCAGGCTACTACAATGAGCAGTTCTTC. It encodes CASSQRLAGYYNEQFF.

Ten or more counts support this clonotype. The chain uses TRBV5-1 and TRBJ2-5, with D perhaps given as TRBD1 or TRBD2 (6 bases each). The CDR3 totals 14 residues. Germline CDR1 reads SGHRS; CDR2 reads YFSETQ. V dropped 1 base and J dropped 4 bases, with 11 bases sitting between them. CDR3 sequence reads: CASSLIEGGETQYF. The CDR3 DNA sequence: TGCGCCAGCAGCTTGATAGAGGGGGGAGAGACCCAGTACTTC. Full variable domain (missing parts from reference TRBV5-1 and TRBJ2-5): KAGVTQTPRYLIKTRGQQVTLSCSPISGHRSVSWYQQTPGQGLQFLFEYFSETQRNKGNFPGRFSGRQFSNSRSEMNVSTLELGDSALYLCASSLIEGGETQYFGPGTRLLVL.

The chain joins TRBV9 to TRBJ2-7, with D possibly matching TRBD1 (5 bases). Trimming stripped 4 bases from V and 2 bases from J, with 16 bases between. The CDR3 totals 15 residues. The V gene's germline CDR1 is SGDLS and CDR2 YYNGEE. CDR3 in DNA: TGTGCCAGCAGCCTTGGGGCTGAAATGCCCTACGAGCAGTACTTC. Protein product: CASSLGAEMPYEQYF.

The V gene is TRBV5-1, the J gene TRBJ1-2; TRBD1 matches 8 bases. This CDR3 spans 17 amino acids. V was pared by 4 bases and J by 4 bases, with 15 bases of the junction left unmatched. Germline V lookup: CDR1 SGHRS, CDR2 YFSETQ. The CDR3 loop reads CASSPDRDMAYGYGYTF. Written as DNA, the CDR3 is TGCGCCAGCAGCCCGGACAGGGACATGGCGTATGGCTATGGCTACACCTTC.

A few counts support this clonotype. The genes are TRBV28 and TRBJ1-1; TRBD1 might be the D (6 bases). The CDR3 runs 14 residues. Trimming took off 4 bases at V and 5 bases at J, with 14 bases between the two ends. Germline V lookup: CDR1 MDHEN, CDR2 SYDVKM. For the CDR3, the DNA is TGTGCCAGCAGTTATCCAGGGGAGCGAACTGAAGCTTTCTTT. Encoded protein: CASSYPGERTEAFF.

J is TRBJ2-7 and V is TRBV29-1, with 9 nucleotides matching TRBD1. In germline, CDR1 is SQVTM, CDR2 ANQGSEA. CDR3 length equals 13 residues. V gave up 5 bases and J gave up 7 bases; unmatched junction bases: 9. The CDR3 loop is CSVSPQGAGEQYF. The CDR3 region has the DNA TGCAGCGTTTCCCCACAGGGGGCGGGTGAGCAGTACTTC.

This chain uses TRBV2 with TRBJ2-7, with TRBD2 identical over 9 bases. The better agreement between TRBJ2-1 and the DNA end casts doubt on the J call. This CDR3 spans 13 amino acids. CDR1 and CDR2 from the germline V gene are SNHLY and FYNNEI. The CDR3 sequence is CAGETSGSYEQFF. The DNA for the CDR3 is TGTGCCGGGGAGACTAGCGGATCCTACGAGCAGTTCTTC.

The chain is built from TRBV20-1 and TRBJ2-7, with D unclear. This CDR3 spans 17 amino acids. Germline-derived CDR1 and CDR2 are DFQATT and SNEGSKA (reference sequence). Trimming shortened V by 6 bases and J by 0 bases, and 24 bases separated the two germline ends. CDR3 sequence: CSAFPRYAGESSYEQYF. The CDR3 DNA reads TGCAGTGCCTTCCCCCGGTATGCAGGTGAGAGCTCCTACGAGCAGTACTTC.

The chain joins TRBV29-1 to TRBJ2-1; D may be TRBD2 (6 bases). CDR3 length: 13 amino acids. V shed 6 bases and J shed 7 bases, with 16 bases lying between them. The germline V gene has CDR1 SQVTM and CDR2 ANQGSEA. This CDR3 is CSVLPGAGNEQFF. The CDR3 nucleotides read TGCAGCGTGCTACCGGGAGCTGGGAATGAGCAGTTCTTC.

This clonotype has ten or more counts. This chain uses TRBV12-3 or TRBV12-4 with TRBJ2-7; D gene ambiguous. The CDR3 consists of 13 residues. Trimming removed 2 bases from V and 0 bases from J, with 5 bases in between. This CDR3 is CASSLRSSYEQYF. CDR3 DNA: TGTGCCAGCAGTTTAAGGAGCTCCTACGAGCAGTACTTC.

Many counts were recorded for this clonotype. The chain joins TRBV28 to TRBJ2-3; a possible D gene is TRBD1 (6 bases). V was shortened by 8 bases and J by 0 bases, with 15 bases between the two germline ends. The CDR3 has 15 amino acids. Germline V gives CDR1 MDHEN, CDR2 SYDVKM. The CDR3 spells CASPPGTLSTDTQYF. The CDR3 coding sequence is TGTGCCAGCCCTCCCGGGACACTCAGCACAGATACGCAGTATTTT.

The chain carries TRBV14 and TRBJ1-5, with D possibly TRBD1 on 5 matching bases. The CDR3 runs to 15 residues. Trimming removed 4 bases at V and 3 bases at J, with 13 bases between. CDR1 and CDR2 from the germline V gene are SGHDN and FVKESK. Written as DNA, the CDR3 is TGTGCCAGCAGCCCGGACACAGGAATCAATCAGCCCCAGCATTTT. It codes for CASSPDTGINQPQHF.

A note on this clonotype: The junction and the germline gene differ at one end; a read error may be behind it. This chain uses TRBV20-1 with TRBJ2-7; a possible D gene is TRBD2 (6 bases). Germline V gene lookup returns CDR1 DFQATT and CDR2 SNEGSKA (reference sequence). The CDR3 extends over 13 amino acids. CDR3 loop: CSPRDSLVYEQYF. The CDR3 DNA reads TGTAGCCCTCGGGACTCGTTGGTTTACGAGCAGTACTTC.